Each of the 32 T cell receptor beta chains below was sequenced from the same sample in a study of OX40 agonist ivuxolimab in advanced cancers. Some clones are missing from TCRdb's copy, which holds only in-frame ones; the method was immunoSEQ multiplex PCR. The sample shows around 67,000 clones, roughly 90% of them seen only once. Sequencing used CD4+ or CD8+ T cells sorted from blood, obtained in a trial of the OX40 agonist ivuxolimab. All receptors derive from an adult with an advanced solid tumor such as melanoma, head and neck, liver or kidney cancer.

In DNA form, the CDR3 reads TGTGCCAGCAGCTTGGAGGCGGGATGGGGGGAGCTGTTTTTT. Amino acids: CASSLEAGWGELFF. The rearrangement links TRBV7-2 to TRBJ2-2, with D tentatively TRBD2 (6 bases). The CDR3 consists of 14 residues. The germline gives CDR1 SGHTA, CDR2 FQGNSA. V lost 3 bases, J lost 8 bases, and 13 bases lay in between.

J is TRBJ2-1 and V is TRBV4-2; 7 bases agree with TRBD2. Germline CDR1 LGHNA, CDR2 YNFKEQ. This CDR3 contains 17 residues. Germline trimming cut 4 bases from V and 7 bases from J; bases unmatched to any gene: 16. CDR3 bases: TGTGCCAGCAGCCCGAAAGGGGATCGGGAGGTTCGAAATGAGCAGTTCTTC. Encoded protein: CASSPKGDREVRNEQFF.

The V gene is TRBV28, the J gene TRBJ2-2; 7 nucleotides align to TRBD1. V shed 6 bases and J 3 bases; nucleotides not matched to a gene: 10. Germline V lookup: CDR1 MDHEN, CDR2 SYDVKM. The CDR3 contains 16 residues. As DNA, the CDR3 is TGTGCCAGCAGGCGACCGGGACAGCTTCACACCGGGGAGCTGTTTTTT. The encoded protein is CASRRPGQLHTGELFF.

This chain connects TRBV18 to TRBJ1-1, with 9 bases lining up with TRBD1. The CDR3 length is 14 residues. The ends lost 3 bases at V and 5 bases at J; junction bases unmatched: 4. Germline CDR1 reads KGHSH; CDR2 reads LQKENI. The DNA for the CDR3 is TGTGCCAGCTCACCTGGACAGGGGAGGACTGAAGCTTTCTTT. It translates to CASSPGQGRTEAFF. The variable domain in full, with the rest retrieved from reference TRBV18 and TRBJ1-1, is NAGVMQNPRHLVRRRGQEARLRCSPMKGHSHVYWYRQLPEEGLKFMVYLQKENIIDESGMPKERFSAEFPKEGPSILRIQQVVRGDSAAYFCASSPGQGRTEAFFGQGTRLTVV.

V is TRBV7-2 and J is TRBJ1-1; 8 nucleotides agree with TRBD1. Looked up from germline, CDR1 is SGHTA and CDR2 is FQGNSA. CDR3 length: 17 residues. J gave up 2 bases and V 1 base, and 9 bases lay outside the gene matches. CDR3 region: CASSLVGQGPINTEAFF. The CDR3 nucleotides read TGTGCCAGCAGCTTAGTCGGACAGGGACCCATTAACACTGAAGCTTTCTTT.

The chain combines TRBV10-3 with TRBJ2-3; D unresolved. V was pared by 5 bases and J by 0 bases, with 12 bases between. CDR1 and CDR2 from the germline V gene are ENHRY and SYGVKD. This CDR3 region has 15 residues. The CDR3, as DNA: TGTGCCATCAGTCCCGCCCCGGCGAGCACAGATACGCAGTATTTT. It is translated as CAISPAPASTDTQYF.

The genes are TRBV7-8 and TRBJ1-1; D unclear. V lost 5 bases to trimming and J lost 0 bases, with 10 bases between them. The CDR3 runs 14 residues. From germline, CDR1 is SGHVS and CDR2 FQNEAQ. CDR3 region: CASSPRLMNTEAFF. The CDR3 DNA reads as TGTGCCAGCAGCCCCAGACTGATGAACACTGAAGCTTTCTTT.

The chain has TRBV5-5 and TRBJ2-5; D gene uncertain. Trimming pared 0 bases from V and 4 bases from J, leaving 7 bases between. The CDR3 is 13 amino acids. Germline CDR1 reads SGHKS; CDR2 reads YYEKEE (reference sequence). The CDR3 coding sequence is TGTGCCAGCAGCTTGGGGGTAGGAGAGACCCAGTACTTC. Translated, it gives CASSLGVGETQYF.

The chain couples TRBV5-4 to TRBJ2-2, with D possibly being TRBD2 (5 bases). The germline CDR1 and CDR2 sequences are SGHNT and YYREEE (reference sequence). Trimming stripped 4 bases from V and 7 bases from J, with 17 bases between. This CDR3 spans 15 amino acids. Here the CDR3 reads CASSPRSGGGGELFF. The DNA of the CDR3 is TGTGCCAGCAGCCCCCGCAGCGGCGGAGGCGGGGAGCTGTTTTTT.

The rearrangement joins TRBV18 to TRBJ2-1; D uncertain. The CDR3 is made up of 12 amino acids. Germline CDR1 KGHSH, CDR2 LQKENI. The ends were cut back, 6 bases at V and 10 bases at J, with 13 bases in the middle. The CDR3 DNA reads as TGTGCCAGCTCTCCTGGTAGGTGGGAGCAGTTCTTC. Protein product: CASSPGRWEQFF.

The chain uses TRBV6-7 and TRBJ2-1; D is perhaps TRBD1 or TRBD2 (5 bases each). TRBV6-7 is filed as an ORF, its function uncertain. Between the trimmed V and J ends, which lost 2 bases and 0 bases, there was a span of 17 bases. CDR3 size: 18 residues. DNA for the CDR3: TGTGCCAGCAGTTACCCTAGCACAGGTGGGGTCTCCTACAATGAGCAGTTCTTC. Residues: CASSYPSTGGVSYNEQFF.

The rearrangement uses TRBV5-8 and TRBJ2-5; 7 positions match TRBD2. CDR3 length equals 15 residues. CDR1 SGHTS and CDR2 YDEGEE come from the germline V gene. V dropped 2 bases and J dropped 5; count of bases not matched to a gene: 9. This CDR3 reads CASSFVGLVWETQYF. As DNA, the CDR3 is TGTGCCAGCAGCTTCGTAGGACTAGTGTGGGAGACCCAGTACTTC.

The chain has TRBV2 and TRBJ2-5, with 8 bases that match TRBD1. V lost 8 bases and J lost 5; bases outside the gene matches: 4. This CDR3 spans 12 amino acids. CDR1 SNHLY and CDR2 FYNNEI come from the germline V gene. The CDR3 DNA sequence: TGTGCCAGCGACAGGGGCGTGGAGACCCAGTACTTC. This translates into CASDRGVETQYF.

The chain employs TRBV10-1 and TRBJ2-7; D remains ambiguous. Germline CDR1 reads WNHNN; CDR2 reads SYGVQD (reference sequence). This CDR3 comprises 9 residues. Trimming left V 6 bases short and J 3 bases short, with 0 bases between. Written as DNA, the CDR3 is TGCGCCAGCAGCTACGAGCAGTACTTC. Protein product: CASSYEQYF.

The chain combines TRBV28 with TRBJ2-2; no definite D call. The CDR3 is made up of 15 amino acids. Germline V gene lookup returns CDR1 MDHEN and CDR2 SYDVKM. Deletions cut 3 bases from V and 3 bases from J, with 11 bases between. The CDR3 spells CASSFPERDTGELFF. CDR3 bases: TGTGCCAGCAGTTTCCCGGAAAGGGACACCGGGGAGCTGTTTTTT.

The V and J genes are TRBV7-2 and TRBJ2-7; 11 bases are a match to TRBD1. V shed 0 bases, J shed 7 bases, and the junction held 5 bases outside the gene matches. This CDR3 is 15 amino acids long. Germline values: CDR1 SGHTA, CDR2 FQGNSA. Here the CDR3 reads CASSLAGQGAREQYF. DNA of the CDR3: TGTGCCAGCAGCTTAGCCGGACAGGGGGCGCGGGAGCAGTACTTC.

The V gene is TRBV7-2, the J gene TRBJ2-1; D gene uncertain. Trimming cost V 1 base and J 9 bases, with 10 bases left between them. CDR1 is SGHTA and CDR2 is FQGNSA in the germline V gene. The CDR3 is 13 residues long. Here the CDR3 DNA reads TGTGCCAGCAGCTTAGAACAGTGGGGTGAGCAGTTCTTC. Translated: CASSLEQWGEQFF. The full variable domain, completed using reference TRBV7-2 and TRBJ2-1, is GAGVSQSPSNKVTEKGKDVELRCDPISGHTALYWYRQSLGQGLEFLIYFQGNSAPDKSGLPSDRFSAERTGGSVSTLTIQRTQQEDSAVYLCASSLEQWGEQFFGPGTRLTVL.

CDR3 sequence reads: CASSQEVGPNYGYTF. The CDR3 DNA sequence: TGTGCCAGCAGCCAAGAAGTGGGACCGAACTATGGCTACACCTTC. The chain couples TRBV4-2 to TRBJ1-2, with D possibly being TRBD1 (5 bases). The CDR3 covers 15 residues. With 0 bases removed from V and 2 bases from J, the gap between germline ends came to 10 bases. Germline loops: CDR1 LGHNA, CDR2 YNFKEQ.

This chain joins TRBV6-1 and TRBJ1-5; D gene ambiguous. The CDR3 is 14 amino acids. Germline CDR1 is MNHNS and CDR2 is SASEGT. The V gene lost 2 bases and the J gene lost 3 bases, with 8 bases spanning the gap. The CDR3 reads CASSEQPYNQPQHF. CDR3 sequence (DNA): TGTGCCAGCAGTGAACAGCCTTACAATCAGCCCCAGCATTTT.

J is TRBJ2-7 and V is TRBV5-1; D unclear. The CDR3 sequence is 11 residues long. Germline CDR1 SGHRS, CDR2 YFSETQ. V was shortened by 4 bases and J by 3 bases, with 5 bases between the two germline ends. CDR3 nucleotide sequence: TGCGCCAGCAGCGAGCACTACGAGCAGTACTTC. It yields the protein CASSEHYEQYF.

This clone has a handful of counts. The gene calls are TRBV29-1 and TRBJ2-2, with D perhaps being TRBD1 or TRBD2 (5 bases each). This CDR3 has 14 amino acids. V lost 7 bases and J 5 bases, leaving 17 bases between the germline ends. CDR1 and CDR2 (germline): SQVTM, ANQGSEA. The CDR3 DNA sequence: TGCAGCGCTACGCCAGGGCCGGGGACCGGGGAGCTGTTTTTT. Its protein is CSATPGPGTGELFF.

The rearrangement joins TRBV27 to TRBJ1-6, with 7 bases identical to TRBD1. Germline V lookup: CDR1 MNHEY, CDR2 SMNVEV (reference sequence). The trim removed 2 bases at V and 0 bases at J, leaving 7 bases unmatched. The CDR3 contains 18 residues. The CDR3 is CASSLQGGQSSYNSPLHF. DNA for the CDR3: TGTGCCAGCAGTTTACAGGGGGGCCAGAGCTCCTATAATTCACCCCTCCACTTT.

The V call is TRBV30, the J call TRBJ1-6; D remains ambiguous. The V and J ends lost 4 bases and 4 bases respectively, with 11 bases between them. The germline V gene has CDR1 GTSNPN and CDR2 SVGIG (reference sequence). The CDR3 has 14 amino acids. The CDR3 protein is CAWNPHGYNSPLHF. CDR3 nucleotides: TGTGCCTGGAACCCACACGGATATAATTCACCCCTCCACTTT. The variable domain in full, with the rest retrieved from reference TRBV30 and TRBJ1-6, is SQTIHQWPATLVQPVGSPLSLECTVEGTSNPNLYWYRQAAGRGLQLLFYSVGIGQISSEVPQNLSASRPQDRQFILSSKKLLLSDSGFYLCAWNPHGYNSPLHFGNGTRLTVT.

The chain links TRBV29-1 to TRBJ1-3; TRBD1 is a possible D gene (5 bases). The germline gives CDR1 SQVTM, CDR2 ANQGSEA. The CDR3 extends over 14 amino acids. Deletions cut 3 bases from V and 2 bases from J, with 11 bases between. This CDR3 reads CSVDGTSTGNTIYF. CDR3 nucleotides: TGCAGCGTTGACGGGACGTCGACTGGAAACACCATATATTTT.

The table lists this clone with a few counts. The V gene is TRBV28, the J gene TRBJ1-5; a possible D gene is TRBD1 (6 bases). Trimming took 6 bases from V and 5 from J, leaving 14 bases between them. The germline CDR1 and CDR2 sequences are MDHEN and SYDVKM. This CDR3 region has 14 residues. The CDR3 DNA reads as TGTGCCAGCAGCCTCGGGACATCGTATCAGCCCCAGCATTTT. Its translation: CASSLGTSYQPQHF.

The V gene is TRBV9, the J gene TRBJ2-3; TRBD1 matches 8 bases. V lost 3 bases to trimming and J lost 3 bases; unmatched junction nucleotides: 3. The CDR3 covers 14 residues. Germline loops: CDR1 SGDLS, CDR2 YYNGEE. The CDR3, as DNA: TGTGCCAGCAGCGCACGGACAGGGACAGATACGCAGTATTTT. Its translation: CASSARTGTDTQYF.

This chain uses TRBV11-2 with TRBJ1-2, with 7 nucleotides matching TRBD1. There are 16 residues in the CDR3. V shed 0 bases and J 4 bases; nucleotides not matched to a gene: 8. Germline V gives CDR1 SGHAT, CDR2 FQNNGV. The CDR3 loop is CASSLEGGRELYGYTF. The CDR3 DNA reads as TGTGCCAGCAGCTTAGAAGGGGGCCGAGAACTCTATGGCTACACCTTC.

This rearrangement joins TRBV28 to TRBJ2-6; 10 bases match TRBD1. The CDR3 sequence is 14 residues long. The germline V gene has CDR1 MDHEN and CDR2 SYDVKM. J gave up 1 base and V 10 bases, and 1 base lay outside the gene matches. As DNA, the CDR3 is TGTGCCACGGGACAGGGGTCTGGGGCCAACGTCCTGACTTTC. Translation gives CATGQGSGANVLTF.

This clone appeared once. The chain recombines TRBV30 with TRBJ2-3; D might be TRBD2 (6 bases). CDR1 is GTSNPN and CDR2 is SVGIG in the germline V gene (reference sequence). V was trimmed by 3 bases and J by 4 bases, leaving 17 bases between them. This CDR3 contains 15 residues. As DNA, the CDR3 is TGTGCCTGGAGCAGAGTGGACTATGCCCCAGATACGCAGTATTTT. This encodes CAWSRVDYAPDTQYF.

This chain uses TRBV19 with TRBJ2-3, with 12 bases aligning to TRBD2. V shed 5 bases, J shed 4 bases, and the junction held 7 bases outside the gene matches. This CDR3 is built from 16 residues. Germline V gene sequence: CDR1 LNHDA, CDR2 SQIVND (reference sequence). The CDR3 is CASSASPSGGADTQYF. CDR3 DNA sequence: TGTGCCAGTAGTGCCTCCCCTAGCGGGGGGGCAGATACGCAGTATTTT.

The genes are TRBV5-1 and TRBJ2-5; 14 bases align to TRBD2. Germline CDR1 and CDR2: SGHRS and YFSETQ. V trimming: 0 bases; J trimming: 2 bases; junction bases outside the gene matches: 0. This CDR3 spans 16 amino acids. CDR3 coding DNA: TGCGCCAGCAGCTTGGGACTAGCGGGGGGGCAAGAGACCCAGTACTTC. Amino acids: CASSLGLAGGQETQYF.

This clone turned up a few times. The chain combines TRBV5-4 with TRBJ2-7, with TRBD1 as a possible D gene (5 bases). V dropped 2 bases and J dropped 3 bases, with 9 bases sitting between them. CDR3 length equals 13 residues. The germline V gene encodes CDR1 SGHNT and CDR2 YYREEE (reference sequence). Here the CDR3 reads CASSFQGSYEQYF. CDR3 nucleotide sequence: TGTGCCAGCAGCTTCCAGGGAAGCTACGAGCAGTACTTC.